This T cell receptor (beta chain) comes out of a study of T cells in Graves' hyperthyroidism and ophthalmopathy. Findings and limits, study-wide: In simple terms, a model built on 13 V-J features told ophthalmopathy apart from stable hyperthyroidism. Blood also carried most thyroid clonotypes expanded above 0.001.

Ten or more counts support this clonotype. No antigen is known for it. When ophthalmopathy did not progress within 18 months, Graves' hyperthyroidism was considered stable. Exclusion criteria comprised uncontrolled infection, other autoimmune disease, pregnancy or lactation. There were TCR beta CDR3 regions amplified from RNA transcripts. A set of HTBI primers served as the primers for a first-round RT-PCR of the TCR CDR3. TCRdb re-derived calls from the multiplex PCR reads in MiXCR, one entry per CDR3 protein. The table lists fewer than 550,000 distinct CDR3 sequences, around 14% of them singletons. V was shortened by 7 bases and J by 0 bases, with 15 bases between the two germline ends. The CDR3 has 15 residues. Germline assignment: CDR1 LNHDA and CDR2 SQIVND (reference sequence).

The receptor was derived from a woman between 18 and 30 years old with Graves' hyperthyroidism. Sequencing was carried out using blood. The chain couples TRBV19 to TRBJ1-2; D remains unclear. CDR3 sequence (DNA): TGTGCCAGTATGAGAAACCGTCTCGCTAACTATGGCTACACCTTC. Translation: CASMRNRLANYGYTF.